One sample yielded the 23 T cell receptor beta chains listed below, sequenced in a study of cytotoxic CD8 clonotypes in ibrutinib-treated CLL. Libraries were prepared by immunoSEQ multiplex PCR; TCRdb keeps only in-frame clonotypes and omits some of them. The sample consists of some 100,000 clones, about 58% of them appearing once. The source material was PBMCs, sampled after 24 months of ibrutinib treatment. The receptors shown here come from a human donor with chronic lymphocytic leukemia.

The chain recombines TRBV30 with TRBJ2-2, with 12 bases that match TRBD2. In germline, CDR1 is GTSNPN, CDR2 SVGIG (reference sequence). The CDR3 sequence is 15 residues long. V trimming: 3 bases; J trimming: 7 bases; junction bases outside the gene matches: 6. In nucleotides, the CDR3 is TGTGCCTGGAGCGAGGGACTAGCGGGTGGCGGGGAGCTGTTTTTT. Translation: CAWSEGLAGGGELFF.

CDR3: CAWGHPNTGELFF. In DNA form, the CDR3 reads TGTGCCTGGGGACATCCGAACACCGGGGAGCTGTTTTTT. This rearrangement joins TRBV30 to TRBJ2-2; D may be TRBD1 (5 bases). The CDR3 contains 13 residues. V shed 5 bases and J shed 0 bases, with 7 bases lying between them. Germline CDR1 and CDR2: GTSNPN and SVGIG (reference sequence).

The CDR3 nucleotides are TGTGCCAGCAGCTTGAACTGGGGGGCGGGTAATGAGCAGTTCTTC. Its protein is CASSLNWGAGNEQFF. The chain carries TRBV5-6 and TRBJ2-1; D may match TRBD1 or TRBD2 (6 bases each). Trimming removed 1 base at V and 7 bases at J, with 15 bases between. CDR3 length equals 15 residues. Germline V gene data show CDR1 as SGHDT and CDR2 as YYEEEE.

The V gene is TRBV19, the J gene TRBJ1-1; D uncertain. The CDR3 is 11 residues long. CDR1 is LNHDA and CDR2 is SQIVND in the germline V gene (reference sequence). V gave up 7 bases and J gave up 1 base, with 4 bases separating them. The DNA for the CDR3 is TGTGCCAGTAAGGGGAACACTGAAGCTTTCTTT. Its translation is CASKGNTEAFF. Variable domain in full (rest from reference TRBV19 and TRBJ1-1): DGGITQSPKYLFRKEGQNVTLSCEQNLNHDAMYWYRQDPGQGLRLIYYSQIVNDFQKGDIAEGYSVSREKKESFPLTVTSAQKNPTAFYLCASKGNTEAFFGQGTRLTVV.

The J gene is TRBJ2-4, the V gene TRBV9; 7 positions agree with TRBD2. The V and J ends lost 4 bases and 3 bases, in that order; junction bases with no gene match: 16. This CDR3 has 18 residues. Germline-derived CDR1 and CDR2 are SGDLS and YYNGEE. CDR3 protein: CASSSRGWDRGNKNIQYF. CDR3 sequence (DNA): TGTGCCAGCAGCTCGCGGGGGTGGGATAGGGGCAACAAAAACATTCAGTACTTC.

The sample holds many counts of this clone. The chain is built from TRBV6-1 and TRBJ1-5; maybe TRBD1 (6 bases). The CDR3 consists of 15 residues. From germline, CDR1 is MNHNS and CDR2 SASEGT. V lost 7 bases, J lost 7 bases, and 20 bases lay in between. CDR3 DNA sequence: TGTGCCAGCATTACCACAGGGCTACCCCTCCAGCCCCAGCATTTT. Protein product: CASITTGLPLQPQHF.

The rearrangement joins TRBV5-4 to TRBJ2-1, with D perhaps TRBD1 or TRBD2 (5 bases each). Per germline, CDR1 SGHNT and CDR2 YYREEE (reference sequence). V shed 2 bases and J shed 1 base, with 10 bases lying between them. This CDR3 comprises 15 residues. CDR3 nucleotides: TGTGCCAGCAGCTTTAGGGGAGCATCCTACAATGAGCAGTTCTTC. Residues: CASSFRGASYNEQFF.

V gene TRBV30 combines with J gene TRBJ2-7, with TRBD2 matching 7 bases. J lost 2 bases, V lost 0 bases, and 10 bases had no gene match. Looked up from germline, CDR1 is GTSNPN and CDR2 is SVGIG (reference sequence). The CDR3 has 16 amino acids. The CDR3: CAWSVSMLAATYEQYF. In DNA form, the CDR3 reads TGTGCCTGGAGTGTATCAATGCTAGCGGCAACCTACGAGCAGTACTTC.

This clone was observed a few times. This chain joins TRBV5-1 and TRBJ1-5; D ambiguous. Germline values: CDR1 SGHRS, CDR2 YFSETQ. V shed 10 bases and J shed 0 bases, with 20 bases lying between them. The CDR3 runs to 16 residues. The CDR3 is CAGPLRPDISNQPQHF. In nucleotides, the CDR3 is TGCGCCGGACCGTTGCGGCCCGATATTAGCAATCAGCCCCAGCATTTT.

This rearrangement joins TRBV5-6 to TRBJ2-7; TRBD1 agrees at 9 bases. CDR3 size: 16 residues. V was clipped by 3 bases and J by 7 bases; unmatched bases: 14. CDR1 is SGHDT, CDR2 YYEEEE, per germline. CDR3 DNA: TGTGCCAGCAGCTCACGGGACAGGGCCTATTTAGGGGAGCAGTACTTC. This gives the protein CASSSRDRAYLGEQYF. Full variable domain (outside the CDR3, taken from reference TRBV5-6 and TRBJ2-7): DAGVTQSPTHLIKTRGQQVTLRCSPKSGHDTVSWYQQALGQGPQFIFQYYEEEERQRGNFPDRFSGHQFPNYSSELNVNALLLGDSALYLCASSSRDRAYLGEQYFGPGTRLTVT.

V is TRBV5-1 and J is TRBJ1-2; D might be TRBD1 (6 bases). Germline-derived CDR1 and CDR2 are SGHRS and YFSETQ. V was clipped by 4 bases and J by 8 bases, with 15 bases between them. The CDR3 sequence is 13 residues long. The CDR3 region has the DNA TGCGCCAGCAGCCCGGAACAGGGTGGCGGCTACACCTTC. It codes for CASSPEQGGGYTF.

The rearrangement links TRBV29-1 to TRBJ2-3, with D perhaps TRBD1 (6 bases). V was clipped by 7 bases and J by 1 base, with 15 bases between them. The CDR3 is made up of 14 amino acids. CDR1 SQVTM and CDR2 ANQGSEA come from the germline V gene. The CDR3 DNA follows: TGCAGCGCCTCGGACAGCACAGGCACAGATACGCAGTATTTT. Translation gives CSASDSTGTDTQYF.

The J gene is TRBJ2-4, the V gene TRBV7-2; 7 bases match TRBD2. The germline gives CDR1 SGHTA, CDR2 FQGNSA. V dropped 5 bases and J dropped 4; count of bases not matched to a gene: 5. The CDR3 contains 14 residues. The CDR3 is CASSPMGGKNIQYF. The DNA of the CDR3 is TGTGCCAGCAGCCCGATGGGGGGGAAAAACATTCAGTACTTC.

The V gene is TRBV27, the J gene TRBJ1-4; no clear D gene. The V end was cut by 4 bases, the J end by 0 bases, with 12 bases between. In germline, CDR1 is MNHEY, CDR2 SMNVEV (reference sequence). The CDR3 has 16 residues. The CDR3 nucleotides are TGTGCCAGCAGTTCGCGCCCGTCCGCAACTAATGAAAAACTGTTTTTT. Its translation is CASSSRPSATNEKLFF.

On this clone: Other DNA sequences in this specimen translate into the identical CDR3. The chain joins TRBV4-1 to TRBJ2-5; the D gene is possibly TRBD2 (5 bases). The CDR3 covers 15 residues. Germline CDR1 is MGHRA and CDR2 is YSYEKL. The V end lost 1 base, the J end lost 4 bases, and 13 bases lay between the germline ends. This CDR3 is CASSQGEAGGETQYF. DNA of the CDR3: TGCGCCAGCAGCCAAGGAGAGGCAGGAGGAGAGACCCAGTACTTC.

The gene calls are TRBV30 and TRBJ2-2; D not certain. Germline CDR1 GTSNPN, CDR2 SVGIG (reference sequence). The CDR3 is 13 amino acids. The V gene lost 1 base and the J gene lost 1 base, with 4 bases spanning the gap. CDR3 amino acids: CAWSAWNTGELFF. CDR3 coding DNA: TGTGCCTGGAGTGCTTGGAACACCGGGGAGCTGTTTTTT.

The chain joins TRBV6-6 to TRBJ2-7; D ambiguous. The CDR3 spans 13 residues. The V end was cut by 0 bases, the J end by 9 bases, with 12 bases between. Per the germline V gene, CDR1 is MNHNY and CDR2 is SVGAGI (reference sequence). The CDR3 sequence: CASSYSATQRQYF. In DNA form, the CDR3 reads TGTGCCAGCAGTTACTCCGCAACACAGCGGCAGTACTTC.

This clone showed up just a few times. This chain uses TRBV29-1 with TRBJ1-4; D gene ambiguous. This CDR3 spans 14 amino acids. Germline V gives CDR1 SQVTM, CDR2 ANQGSEA. Trimming removed 7 bases from V and 4 bases from J, with 16 bases in between. This CDR3 reads CSAQMAGINEKLFF. CDR3 DNA sequence: TGCAGCGCCCAAATGGCAGGAATTAATGAAAAACTGTTTTTT.

The chain is built from TRBV7-9 and TRBJ2-7; tentatively, D is TRBD1 (6 bases). There are 14 residues in the CDR3. V lost 5 bases and J 1 base, leaving 12 bases between the germline ends. In germline, CDR1 is SEHNR, CDR2 FQNEAQ (reference sequence). As DNA, the CDR3 is TGTGCCAGCAGCCACCAGGGGTCTTCCTACGAGCAGTACTTC. Translated: CASSHQGSSYEQYF.

This clone was counted once. V and J are TRBV9 and TRBJ2-7, with D perhaps TRBD1 (7 bases). Trimming pared 1 base from V and 3 bases from J, leaving 8 bases between. Germline V gene lookup returns CDR1 SGDLS and CDR2 YYNGEE. CDR3 size: 13 residues. CDR3 DNA sequence: TGTGCCAGCAGCGTACAGGGGGGCTACGAGCAGTACTTC. It encodes CASSVQGGYEQYF.

This sequence joins TRBV4-1 and TRBJ2-4; maybe TRBD2 (6 bases). The V end was cut by 3 bases, the J end by 1 base, with 7 bases between. From germline, CDR1 is MGHRA and CDR2 YSYEKL. This CDR3 comprises 14 residues. This CDR3 is CASSQGGAKNIQYF. As DNA, the CDR3 is TGCGCCAGCAGCCAGGGGGGTGCCAAAAACATTCAGTACTTC.

This chain links TRBV30 with TRBJ1-1; TRBD1 aligns across 7 bases. The germline V gene has CDR1 GTSNPN and CDR2 SVGIG (reference sequence). V was pared by 2 bases and J by 11 bases, with 20 bases of the junction left unmatched. The CDR3 covers 16 residues. CDR3 protein: CAWSPMLQGPFGVAFF. In DNA form, the CDR3 reads TGTGCCTGGAGTCCAATGCTACAGGGGCCATTCGGTGTGGCTTTCTTT. The full variable domain, its missing parts supplied by reference TRBV30 and TRBJ1-1, is SQTIHQWPATLVQPVGSPLSLECTVEGTSNPNLYWYRQAAGRGLQLLFYSVGIGQISSEVPQNLSASRPQDRQFILSSKKLLLSDSGFYLCAWSPMLQGPFGVAFFGQGTRLTVV.

A remark on this clone: One end of the junction fails to match germline, which may point to a read error. The V gene is TRBV7-3, the J gene TRBJ2-5; D possibly corresponds to TRBD1 (6 bases). Germline CDR1 is SGHTA and CDR2 is FQGTGA. This CDR3 region has 13 residues. CDR3 bases: TGTGCCAGCAGCACAGGGTACCAGGAGACCCAGTACTTC. This gives the protein CASSTGYQETQYF. The full variable domain, completed using reference TRBV7-3 and TRBJ2-5, is GAGVSQTPSNKVTEKGKYVELRCDPISGHTALYWYRQSLGQGPEFLIYFQGTGAADDSGLPNDRFFAVRPEGSVSTLKIQRTERGDSAVYLCASSTGYQETQYFGPGTRLLVL.